This TCR beta chain was sequenced during a study of blood T cell repertoires in COVID-19. Study context: PBMCs, B-cell-depleted T cells, or T cells were the source of the cDNA or gDNA that made up the material.

Profiling relied on immunoSEQ multiplex PCR, and the TCRdb table lists in-frame clones only, not all of them. The sample consists of 350,000 or so clones, over 70% of them appearing once. The sample consisted of peripheral blood. The receptor was derived from a young man with active or convalescent COVID-19.

The CDR3: CASSLELAGEQYF. CDR3 coding DNA: TGTGCCAGCAGCTTAGAGCTAGCGGGGGAGCAGTACTTC. The chain couples TRBV7-9 to TRBJ2-7; 9 nucleotides line up with TRBD2. Germline V gives CDR1 SEHNR, CDR2 FQNEAQ (reference sequence). The CDR3 length is 13 residues. With 1 base clipped from V and 7 bases from J, the junction kept 2 bases outside the gene matches. The full variable domain, rest sourced from reference TRBV7-9 and TRBJ2-7, is DTGVSQNPRHKITKRGQNVTFRCDPISEHNRLYWYRQTLGQGPEFLTYFQNEAQLEKSRLLSDRFSAERPKGSFSTLEIQRTEQGDSAMYLCASSLELAGEQYFGPGTRLTVT.